This TCR beta chain was captured by sequencing in a study of blood T cell repertoires in COVID-19. The V gene's germline CDR1 is KGHDR and CDR2 SFDVKD. Between the trimmed V and J ends, which lost 3 bases and 4 bases, there was a span of 21 bases. The CDR3 runs 17 residues. Profiling relied on immunoSEQ multiplex PCR, and the TCRdb table lists in-frame clones only, not all of them. The sample records approximately 280,000 clones, approximately 80% being singletons. Participant reports of clinical history set cohort assignment. The sequenced sample was PBMCs or T cells enriched from blood (not recorded which). The chain combines TRBV24-1 with TRBJ2-7; D perhaps matches TRBD1 (6 bases). The receptor was isolated from a man aged 35-49 years who had been exposed to COVID-19. CDR3 DNA: TGTGCCACCAGTGATAACCTTATCAGGGGCTGCGAATACGAGCAGTACTTC. Amino acids: CATSDNLIRGCEYEQYF.